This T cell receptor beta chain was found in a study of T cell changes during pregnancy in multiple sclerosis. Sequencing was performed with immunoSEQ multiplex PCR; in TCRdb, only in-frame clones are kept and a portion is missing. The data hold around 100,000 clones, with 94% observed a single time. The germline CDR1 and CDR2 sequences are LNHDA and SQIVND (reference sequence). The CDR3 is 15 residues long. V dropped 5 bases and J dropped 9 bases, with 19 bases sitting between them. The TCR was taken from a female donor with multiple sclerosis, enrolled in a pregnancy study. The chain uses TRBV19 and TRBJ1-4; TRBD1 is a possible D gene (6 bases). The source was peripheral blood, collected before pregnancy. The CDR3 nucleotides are TGTGCCAGTAGTGAGCCTTTTCGACAGGATAAAAAACTGTTTTTT. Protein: CASSEPFRQDKKLFF.